This T cell receptor (beta chain) was identified during a study of CD8+ T cells in alopecia areata. General study findings and limits: With one nonresponder, baseline CD8+ expansion's link to response remains uncertain. The study also sequences resident alphabeta T cells of normal skin in scalp samples. Patients shared TCRs less clearly than mice did, possibly owing to HLA. On tofacitinib, scalp clonality and expanded CD8+ clones among top 100 fell significantly.

A word on this clone: What it binds is unknown.

Extracted from the samples, RNA was reverse transcribed into cDNA to serve as the sequencing template. The method was immunoSEQ multiplex PCR; TCRdb's version includes in-frame clones alone and lacks a portion of them. The sample has over 90,000 clones, around 86% seen once. Germline assignment: CDR1 SGHRS and CDR2 YFSETQ. Trimming took 5 bases from V and 4 from J, leaving 22 bases between them. There are 16 residues in the CDR3. The treatment here: oral pan-JAK inhibitor, 5-10 mg twice daily. Sequenced material: CD8+ T cells sorted from blood, taken at approximately week 30, from a patient treated with tofacitinib. This rearrangement joins TRBV5-1 to TRBJ2-7, with D possibly matching TRBD1 (6 bases). The clonotype was recovered from a human donor with alopecia areata. The CDR3 DNA is TGCGCCAGCAGACTTCACCCTCAGGGGATAGAGTACGAGCAGTACTTC. Translation: CASRLHPQGIEYEQYF.